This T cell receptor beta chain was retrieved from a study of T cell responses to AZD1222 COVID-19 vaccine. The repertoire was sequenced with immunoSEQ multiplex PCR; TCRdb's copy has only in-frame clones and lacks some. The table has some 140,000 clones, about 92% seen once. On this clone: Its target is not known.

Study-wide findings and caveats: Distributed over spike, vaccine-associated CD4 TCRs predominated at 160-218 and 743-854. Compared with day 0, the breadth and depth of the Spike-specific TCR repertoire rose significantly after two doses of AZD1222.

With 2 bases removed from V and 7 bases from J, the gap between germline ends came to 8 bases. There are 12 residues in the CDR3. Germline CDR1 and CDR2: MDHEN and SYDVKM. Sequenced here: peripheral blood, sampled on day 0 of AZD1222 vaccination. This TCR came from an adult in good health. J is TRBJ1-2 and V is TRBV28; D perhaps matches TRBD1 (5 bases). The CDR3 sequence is CASSLQGRGYTF. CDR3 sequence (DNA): TGTGCCAGCAGTTTACAGGGACGTGGCTACACCTTC.